The 25 T cell receptor gamma chains in this list originate from one sample, sequenced in a study of gamma-delta chains in newborns, infants, children (dated by TCRdb to the late 2010s). This sample was sequenced with an Illumina MiSeq. TCRdb reprocessed the public reads with the caller CATT; rows with the same DNA were merged afterwards. The sample has several hundred gamma-chain clones on record, around 45% of them singletons. 43% of the sample lies in the top ten. The sample was blood. These receptors came from a child who was a newborn, infant or young child, either healthy, febrile or measles-vaccinated (not recorded which).

Concerning this clone itself: A read error is possible here, since a much larger clone lies one base away. This chain joins TRGV4 and TRGJ1 or TRGJ2. TCRdb lists no J gene, so it was determined here by aligning the DNA to germline. In germline, CDR1 is EGSTGY, CDR2 YDSYTSSV. After removal of 4 bases from V and 3 bases from J, the junction contained 6 bases not matched to a gene. The CDR3 runs 13 residues. The CDR3: CATWEGPYYKKLF. For the CDR3, the DNA is TGTGCCACCTGGGAGGGCCCTTATTATAAGAAACTCTTT.

This clone is labeled large. The sample contains more than one DNA sequence encoding this CDR3. The chain carries TRGV9 and TRGJP. Germline-derived CDR1 and CDR2 are GITISATS and ISYDGTV (reference sequence). The CDR3 sequence is 16 residues long. V dropped 0 bases and J dropped 7; count of bases not matched to a gene: 3. CDR3 residues: CALWEVRELGKKIKVF. The CDR3 bases are TGTGCCTTGTGGGAGGTGCGGGAGTTGGGCAAAAAAATCAAGGTATTT.

The sample holds one count of this clone. A much bigger clone sits one base away, suggesting this may be a read error. The chain combines TRGV9 with TRGJP. TCRdb carries no J gene annotation; the J gene was assigned here by matching the DNA with germline. Germline V CDR1 and CDR2: GITISATS, ISYDGTV (reference sequence). J was trimmed by 8 bases and V by 8 bases; bases with no gene match: 15. The CDR3 is 17 amino acids. The CDR3 protein is CALLENVRKLGKKIKVF. DNA of the CDR3: TGTGCCTTGTTGGAAAACGTACGCAAGTTGGGCAAAAAAATCAAGGTATTT.

Of note for this clone: The same CDR3 arises from other DNA sequences in this sample as well. The chain employs TRGV8 and TRGJ1 or TRGJ2. Here the J gene was assigned by germline matching of the DNA, as TCRdb has none. CDR3 length equals 15 residues. V lost 2 bases to trimming and J lost 0 bases; unmatched junction nucleotides: 7. Germline lookup yields CDR1 VENAVY and CDR2 YDSYNSRV. DNA for the CDR3: TGTGCCACCTGGGATAAAAGGCTGAATTATTATAAGAAACTCTTT. The encoded protein is CATWDKRLNYYKKLF.

To note about this clone: A clone one base away is much larger, so this may be a read error. The same CDR3 can be traced to other DNA sequences in this sample. The chain links TRGV9 to TRGJP. The J gene was missing in TCRdb and was found by matching the end of the DNA to germline. Germline assignment: CDR1 GITISATS and CDR2 ISYDGTV (reference sequence). This CDR3 is 18 amino acids long. The CDR3 here is CALWEVHEGEVGKKIKVF. The CDR3 DNA reads TGTGCCTTGTGGGAGGTGCACGAGGGAGAGGTGGGCAAAAAAATCAAGGTATTT.

A note on this clone: This sequence may be a read error, since a much larger clone differs from it by one base. The sample contains more than one DNA sequence encoding this CDR3. The rearrangement uses TRGV3 and TRGJP1. No J segment appears in TCRdb, so it was assigned here by matching the sequence to germline. The germline V gene has CDR1 VTNTFY and CDR2 YDVSTARD (reference sequence). This CDR3 comprises 14 residues. The V segment lost 1 base and the J segment 4 bases; nucleotides outside the gene matches: 3. CDR3 loop: CATWDRGTGWFKIF. Here the CDR3 DNA reads TGTGCCACCTGGGACAGAGGCACTGGTTGGTTCAAGATATTT.

This clone came up a few times. A much more abundant neighbour one base away suggests this may be a read error. Other DNA sequences in this sample translate to the same CDR3. The CDR3 DNA sequence: TGTGCCTTGTGGGAGCCTCGGCAAGAGTTGGGCAAAAAAATCAAGGTATTT. Protein product: CALWEPRQELGKKIKVF. V usage is TRGV9 and J usage is TRGJP. In the absence of a J gene in TCRdb, the DNA was matched to germline to assign it here. CDR1 and CDR2 (germline): GITISATS, ISYDGTV (reference sequence). The trim removed 3 bases at V and 2 bases at J, leaving 4 bases unmatched. CDR3 size: 17 residues.

The chain combines TRGV9 with TRGJP. The J gene is not listed in TCRdb, so it was assigned here from a DNA match to germline. In germline, CDR1 is GITISATS, CDR2 ISYDGTV (reference sequence). The J segment lost 15 bases and the V segment lost 4 bases, leaving 12 bases of the junction unmatched. The CDR3 is 15 amino acids. Written as DNA, the CDR3 is TGTGCCTTGTGGGACGCCTTTTATGACAAAAAAATCAAGGTATTT. As protein: CALWDAFYDKKIKVF.

On this clone: A far larger clone is one base from this, pointing to a likely read error. Other DNA sequences in this sample translate to the same CDR3. The gene calls are TRGV9 and TRGJP. The J gene, missing from TCRdb, was assigned here through DNA to germline matching. Trimming at V came to 0 bases and at J to 7 bases, leaving 3 bases not matched to a gene. The CDR3 contains 16 residues. CDR1 is GITISATS and CDR2 is ISYDGTV in the germline V gene (reference sequence). The CDR3 spells CALWEVHELGKKIKVF. CDR3 nucleotides: TGTGCCTTGTGGGAGGTGCACGAGTTGGGCAAAAAAATCAAGGTATTT.

On this clone itself: With a much larger clone just one base away, this may be a read error. This sequence joins TRGV9 and TRGJP. The J gene, not given by TCRdb, was assigned here from a germline match of the nucleotide sequence. CDR1 is GITISATS and CDR2 is ISYDGTV in the germline V gene (reference sequence). Trimming at V came to 5 bases and at J to 6 bases, leaving 4 bases not matched to a gene. This CDR3 region has 15 residues. CDR3 DNA: TGTGCCTTGTGGGCTGTAGAGTTGGGCAAAAAAATCAAGGTATTT. This translates into CALWAVELGKKIKVF.

This clone ranks as large. The V and J genes are TRGV4 and TRGJ1 or TRGJ2. No J gene was available from TCRdb, and it was assigned here by a germline match of the DNA. The trim removed 1 base at V and 3 bases at J, leaving 3 bases unmatched. Germline assignment: CDR1 EGSTGY and CDR2 YDSYTSSV. The CDR3 runs to 13 residues. CDR3 in amino acids: CATWDGPYYKKLF. In DNA form, the CDR3 reads TGTGCCACCTGGGATGGCCCTTATTATAAGAAACTCTTT.

A few counts support this clone. The protein given by TCRdb reflects a much larger clone and differs at residue 3 from this DNA's translation, likely from a read error; the protein shown is the DNA's translation. J is TRGJP and V is TRGV9. TCRdb lists no J gene, so it was determined here by aligning the DNA to germline. The CDR3 spans 16 residues. Germline values: CDR1 GITISATS, CDR2 ISYDGTV (reference sequence). This CDR3 reads CASWEVPELGKKIKVF. The CDR3, as DNA: TGTGCCTCGTGGGAGGTGCCGGAGTTGGGCAAAAAAATCAAGGTATTT.

This clone was found a few times. A much larger clone lies a single base off, so this may be a read error. This CDR3 is also generated by other DNA sequences in the sample. The chain links TRGV3 to TRGJP1. TCRdb records no J gene; here it was assigned by comparing the DNA to germline. The CDR3 extends over 14 amino acids. Per the germline V gene, CDR1 is VTNTFY and CDR2 is YDVSTARD (reference sequence). CDR3 nucleotide sequence: TGTGCCACCTGGGATAGAGGCACTGGCTGGTTCAAGATATTT. Translation gives CATWDRGTGWFKIF.

Within the sample, this clone is large. V is TRGV9 and J is TRGJP. No J segment appears in TCRdb, so it was assigned here by matching the sequence to germline. CDR3 length: 15 amino acids. Germline V gives CDR1 GITISATS, CDR2 ISYDGTV (reference sequence). V shed 6 bases and J 9 bases; nucleotides not matched to a gene: 8. CDR3 sequence (DNA): TGTGCCTTGTGGAAGAAGGGGTTGGGCAAAAAAATCAAGGTATTT. As protein: CALWKKGLGKKIKVF.

On this clone itself: An end of the junction differs from the germline gene, which may be a read error. The chain uses TRGV9 and TRGJP. TCRdb lists no J gene, so it was determined here by aligning the DNA to germline. The CDR3 has 18 amino acids. Looked up from germline, CDR1 is GITISATS and CDR2 is ISYDGTV (reference sequence). The CDR3 DNA follows: TGTGCCTTGTGGGAGGTTCCCCGACAAGAGTTGAGCAAAAAAATCAAGGTATTT. Translation gives CALWEVPRQELSKKIKVF.

Note on this clone: Possible read error: a much larger clone is one base away. Other DNA sequences of this sample code for an identical CDR3. The V call is TRGV9, the J call TRGJP. The J gene was missing in TCRdb and was found by matching the end of the DNA to germline. V shed 1 base, J shed 6 bases, and the junction held 12 bases outside the gene matches. Germline CDR1 is GITISATS and CDR2 is ISYDGTV (reference sequence). This CDR3 has 19 residues. The CDR3 loop reads CALWEVRRPPELGKKIKVF. The CDR3 DNA reads TGTGCCTTGTGGGAGGTACGCCGTCCCCCAGAGTTGGGCAAAAAAATCAAGGTATTT.

In the case of this clone: One base away lies a much larger clone, so this may be a sequencing read error. Other DNA sequences within the sample encode an identical CDR3. The rearrangement uses TRGV5 and TRGJP1. Assignment of the J gene here rests on matching the DNA to germline, because TCRdb gives none. Looked up from germline, CDR1 is VINAFY and CDR2 is YDVSNSKD. The CDR3 is 14 residues long. CDR3 sequence reads: CATWEGATGWFKIF. The DNA of the CDR3 is TGTGCCACCTGGGAAGGGGCCACGGGTTGGTTCAAGATATTT.

In the case of this clone: Germline is not matched at one junction end, which may reflect a read error. The chain joins TRGV9 to TRGJP. Germline matching of the DNA provided the J gene here, since TCRdb leaves it blank. This CDR3 contains 11 residues. Germline CDR1 reads GITISATS; CDR2 reads ISYDGTV (reference sequence). CDR3 loop: CASWAKKIKVF. The CDR3 bases are TGCGCGAGTTGGGCAAAAAAAATCAAGGTATTT.

Remarks on this clone: This may be a read error: a much more frequent sequence differs by one nucleotide. The CDR3: CATWGGATGWFKIF. In DNA form, the CDR3 reads TGTGCCACCTGGGGAGGGGCCACTGGTTGGTTCAAGATATTT. This chain links TRGV5 with TRGJP1. In the absence of a J gene in TCRdb, the DNA was matched to germline to assign it here. Trimming cost V 5 bases and J 3 bases; bases outside gene matches: 6. The CDR3 sequence is 14 residues long. CDR1 VINAFY and CDR2 YDVSNSKD come from the germline V gene.

CDR3 bases: TGTGCCACCTGGAATTCTTATTATAAGAAACTCTTT. Translation gives CATWNSYYKKLF. The rearrangement links TRGV8 to TRGJ1 or TRGJ2. The J gene is not listed in TCRdb, so it was assigned here from a DNA match to germline. V gave up 6 bases and J gave up 3 bases; unmatched junction bases: 5. From germline, CDR1 is VENAVY and CDR2 YDSYNSRV. The CDR3 has 12 amino acids.

This clone is large by share. The CDR3 loop is CATWVYYKKLF. The CDR3 region has the DNA TGTGCCACCTGGGTATATTATAAGAAACTCTTT. This chain connects TRGV4 to TRGJ1 or TRGJ2. With V trimmed by 5 bases and J by 4 bases, 2 bases remained unmatched. The germline gives CDR1 EGSTGY, CDR2 YDSYTSSV. CDR3 size: 11 residues.

For this clone: This may be a read error: a much more frequent sequence differs by one nucleotide. This chain uses TRGV2 with TRGJ1 or TRGJ2. Here the J gene was assigned by germline matching of the DNA, as TCRdb has none. Germline-derived CDR1 and CDR2 are EGSNGY and YDSYNSKV. The CDR3 extends over 14 amino acids. The CDR3 DNA reads as TGTACCACCTGGGACGGGCCGACCCAAAACGAGAAACTCTTT. Translation gives CTTWDGPTQNEKLF.

A word on this clone: One base away lies a much larger clone, so this may be a sequencing read error. The chain recombines TRGV9 with TRGJP. TCRdb is silent on the J gene; assignment here came from matching the DNA to germline. There are 17 residues in the CDR3. Germline CDR1 reads GITISATS; CDR2 reads ISYDGTV (reference sequence). The DNA for the CDR3 is TGTGCCTTGTGGGAGGTGGGTGGGGAGTTGGGCAAAGAAATCAAGGTATTT. This translates into CALWEVGGELGKEIKVF.

Concerning this clone: A much larger clonotype is one base distant, so this may be a read error. J is TRGJP2 and V is TRGV8. The J gene, missing from TCRdb, was assigned here through DNA to germline matching. CDR1 is VENAVY and CDR2 is YDSYNSRV in the germline V gene. Unmatched junction bases numbered 15, after V lost 6 bases and J lost 11 bases. CDR3 size: 14 residues. CDR3 coding DNA: TGTGCCACCTGGACGAAATCGCTTGAGTGGATCAAGACGTTT. This translates into CATWTKSLEWIKTF.

This clone is large by share. The chain has TRGV9 and TRGJP. TCRdb supplies no J gene; here it was assigned by aligning the nucleotide sequence to germline. This CDR3 region has 13 residues. V gave up 0 bases and J gave up 18 bases; unmatched junction bases: 5. Per germline, CDR1 GITISATS and CDR2 ISYDGTV (reference sequence). The CDR3, as DNA: TGTGCCTTGTGGGAGGTGCATCGAAAAATCAAGGTATTT. Its translation: CALWEVHRKIKVF.